The 10 T cell receptor beta chains below come from one sample, sequenced in a study of blood T cell repertoires in COVID-19. Produced via immunoSEQ multiplex PCR; TCRdb's table is partial and in-frame only. Here the sample spans around 300,000 clones, roughly 90% being singletons. The material sequenced was peripheral blood. These receptors were collected from a woman aged 70-85 years with COVID-19, enrolled during active disease.

CDR3 bases: TGTGCCAGCAGCCCCGGACAGGGAAGGGACACCGGGGAGCTGTTTTTT. This gives the protein CASSPGQGRDTGELFF. The chain uses TRBV6-6 and TRBJ2-2; TRBD1 matches 8 bases. The CDR3 runs to 16 residues. Germline V gene data show CDR1 as MNHNY and CDR2 as SVGAGI (reference sequence). Trimming cost V 6 bases and J 3 bases; bases outside gene matches: 9.

V and J are TRBV4-3 and TRBJ1-2; D not certain. This CDR3 region has 16 residues. Germline lookup yields CDR1 LGHNA and CDR2 YSLEER. V was shortened by 0 bases and J by 2 bases, with 13 bases between the two germline ends. CDR3 sequence reads: CASSQDLGGRNYGYTF. In nucleotides, the CDR3 is TGCGCCAGCAGCCAAGATCTTGGAGGGAGGAACTATGGCTACACCTTC.

The chain uses TRBV2 and TRBJ2-5, with 7 bases identical to TRBD1. CDR1 SNHLY and CDR2 FYNNEI come from the germline V gene. The CDR3 covers 13 residues. Losses at the gene ends were 5 bases for V and 3 bases for J; bases not matched to a gene: 3. CDR3 nucleotides: TGTGCCAGCAGTCCAGACAGGGAAGAGACCCAGTACTTC. This encodes CASSPDREETQYF.

The sample holds many counts of this clone. The genes are TRBV9 and TRBJ1-1; 9 nucleotides agree with TRBD1. CDR3 length equals 15 residues. After removal of 2 bases from V and 1 base from J, the junction contained 3 bases not matched to a gene. Germline CDR1 and CDR2: SGDLS and YYNGEE. CDR3 DNA sequence: TGTGCCAGCAGCGTTGGGACAGGGACGAACACTGAAGCTTTCTTT. This translates into CASSVGTGTNTEAFF.

This clone has only one observation. This rearrangement joins TRBV21-1 to TRBJ1-1. TRBV21-1 is deemed a pseudogene. CDR3 length: 20 residues. The CDR3, as DNA: TGTGCCAGCAACAGTTATGTCGGGGGGGGACACGACTGTTCTAACACTGAAGCTTTCTTT. This codes for CASNSYVGGGHDCSNTEAFF.

As to this clone: The junction shows a germline mismatch at one end, possibly a read error. V and J are TRBV6-5 and TRBJ2-3; D is uncertain. CDR1 and CDR2 from the germline V gene are MNHEY and SVGAGI. This CDR3 region has 14 residues. CDR3 coding DNA: TGTGCCAGCATTTACCCTGGAGGCACAGATACGCAGTATTTT. Protein: CASIYPGGTDTQYF.

V gene TRBV7-3 combines with J gene TRBJ2-2; D is ambiguous. V gave up 6 bases and J gave up 2 bases, with 7 bases separating them. The CDR3 contains 13 residues. CDR1 SGHTA and CDR2 FQGTGA come from the germline V gene. The CDR3: CASSASNTGELFF. The CDR3 region has the DNA TGTGCCAGCAGTGCTAGTAACACCGGGGAGCTGTTTTTT.

The chain employs TRBV28 and TRBJ1-3; D perhaps matches TRBD1 (5 bases). Trimming shortened V by 2 bases and J by 0 bases, and 11 bases separated the two germline ends. The germline V gene has CDR1 MDHEN and CDR2 SYDVKM. There are 16 residues in the CDR3. CDR3 in amino acids: CASSLSQGYSGNTIYF. The CDR3 nucleotides are TGTGCCAGCAGTTTAAGTCAGGGATACTCTGGAAACACCATATATTTT.

The chain recombines TRBV10-3 with TRBJ1-2; no clear D gene. CDR1 is ENHRY, CDR2 SYGVKD, per germline. The CDR3 contains 14 residues. Trimming removed 5 bases at V and 0 bases at J, with 10 bases between. CDR3 coding DNA: TGTGCCATCAGTTCCACCATAGCTAACTATGGCTACACCTTC. This translates into CAISSTIANYGYTF.

In this sample, this clone turned up once. The V call is TRBV7-9, the J call TRBJ1-2; D is undetermined. Germline V gives CDR1 SEHNR, CDR2 FQNEAQ (reference sequence). The CDR3 has 13 amino acids. V was clipped by 3 bases and J by 5 bases, with 10 bases between them. CDR3 sequence reads: CASSFNPGYGYTF. In DNA, the CDR3 is TGTGCCAGCAGCTTCAATCCGGGGTATGGCTACACCTTC.